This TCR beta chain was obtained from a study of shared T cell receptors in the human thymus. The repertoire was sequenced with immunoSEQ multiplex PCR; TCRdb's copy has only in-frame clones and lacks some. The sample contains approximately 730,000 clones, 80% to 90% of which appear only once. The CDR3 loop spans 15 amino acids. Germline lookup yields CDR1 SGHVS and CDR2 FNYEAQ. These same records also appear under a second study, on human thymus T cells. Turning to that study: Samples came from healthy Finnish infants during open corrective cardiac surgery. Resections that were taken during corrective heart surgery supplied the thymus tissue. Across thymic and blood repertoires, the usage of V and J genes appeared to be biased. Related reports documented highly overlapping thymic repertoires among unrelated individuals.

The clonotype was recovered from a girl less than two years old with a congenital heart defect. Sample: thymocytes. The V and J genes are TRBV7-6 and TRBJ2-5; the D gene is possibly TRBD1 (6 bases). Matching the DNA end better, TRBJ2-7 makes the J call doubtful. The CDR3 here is CASSLRQASSYEQYF. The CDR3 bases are TGTGCCAGCAGCTTACGACAGGCAAGCTCCTACGAGCAGTACTTC.